One and the same sample provided the 28 T cell receptor beta chains below, sequenced in a study of cytomegalovirus exposure and HLA in healthy donors. The primer mix had 60 Vbeta and 13 Jbeta primers. The method was immunoSEQ multiplex PCR; TCRdb's version includes in-frame clones alone and lacks a portion of them. The profile shows 150,000 to 200,000 clones, 75% to 90% of them singletons. The specimen was PBMCs. These receptors were taken from a boy aged 2 to 10 in good health and CMV-seronegative.

In its sample, this clone was seen once. The gene calls are TRBV5-5 and TRBJ2-3, with TRBD1 matching over 8 bases. CDR3 length: 14 amino acids. CDR1 is SGHKS and CDR2 is YYEKEE in the germline V gene (reference sequence). Trimming cost V 4 bases and J 8 bases; bases outside gene matches: 9. The CDR3 DNA reads as TGTGCCAGCAGCCAAGGACAGGGAGGAGGTACGCAGTATTTT. Protein: CASSQGQGGGTQYF. The full variable domain, with the rest looked up from reference TRBV5-5 and TRBJ2-3, is DAGVTQSPTHLIKTRGQQVTLRCSPISGHKSVSWYQQVLGQGPQFIFQYYEKEERGRGNFPDRFSARQFPNYSSELNVNALLLGDSALYLCASSQGQGGGTQYFGPGTRLTVL.

The rearrangement uses TRBV2 and TRBJ1-1, with a weak D call TRBD1 (5 bases). Trimming shortened V by 6 bases and J by 3 bases, and 8 bases separated the two germline ends. CDR1 is SNHLY, CDR2 FYNNEI, per germline. This CDR3 has 12 amino acids. CDR3 nucleotide sequence: TGTGCCAGCAGACGGGGGGACACTGAAGCTTTCTTT. Translating gives CASRRGDTEAFF. Complete variable domain (other parts from reference TRBV2 and TRBJ1-1): EPEVTQTPSHQVTQMGQEVILRCVPISNHLYFYWYRQILGQKVEFLVSFYNNEISEKSEIFDDQFSVERPDGSNFTLKIRSTKLEDSAMYFCASRRGDTEAFFGQGTRLTVV.

The J gene is TRBJ2-3, the V gene TRBV4-1, with 9 nucleotides matching TRBD2. CDR3 length: 18 amino acids. The germline CDR1 and CDR2 sequences are MGHRA and YSYEKL. V shed 0 bases, J shed 6 bases, and the junction held 13 bases outside the gene matches. CDR3 nucleotide sequence: TGCGCCAGCAGCCAAGATCCCGGAACTAGCGGGTTTCGCGATACGCAGTATTTT. It specifies CASSQDPGTSGFRDTQYF.

This chain connects TRBV28 to TRBJ1-4, with D possibly matching TRBD1 (5 bases). This CDR3 is 16 amino acids long. Trimming took 1 base from V and 11 from J, leaving 20 bases between them. CDR1 is MDHEN and CDR2 is SYDVKM in the germline V gene. The CDR3 sequence: CASSLFLLGIGAKLFF. CDR3 DNA: TGTGCCAGCAGTTTATTCCTGTTAGGGATTGGGGCCAAACTGTTTTTT.

V usage is TRBV10-1 and J usage is TRBJ2-3; the D is unclear. Per germline, CDR1 WNHNN and CDR2 SYGVQD (reference sequence). This CDR3 region has 12 residues. Trimming shortened V by 3 bases and J by 10 bases, and 11 bases separated the two germline ends. CDR3 region: CASSDPGRAQYF. The CDR3 DNA is TGCGCCAGCAGTGACCCCGGTCGAGCGCAGTATTTT.

The CDR3 DNA is TGTGCCTGTCACCCCAGCTCTGGGGCCAACGTCCTGACTTTC. Its translation: CACHPSSGANVLTF. The rearrangement links TRBV30 to TRBJ2-6; D is unresolved. Trimming removed 6 bases at V and 0 bases at J, with 9 bases between. The CDR3 contains 14 residues. Germline-derived CDR1 and CDR2 are GTSNPN and SVGIG (reference sequence).

The chain is built from TRBV7-2 and TRBJ1-2; D is unresolved. V lost 5 bases to trimming and J lost 1 base, with 5 bases between them. This CDR3 spans 12 amino acids. Germline CDR1 is SGHTA and CDR2 is FQGNSA. CDR3 sequence: CASSPYNYGYTF. The CDR3 nucleotides read TGTGCCAGCAGCCCCTATAACTATGGCTACACCTTC. The whole variable domain, filled in from reference TRBV7-2 and TRBJ1-2, reads GAGVSQSPSNKVTEKGKDVELRCDPISGHTALYWYRQSLGQGLEFLIYFQGNSAPDKSGLPSDRFSAERTGGSVSTLTIQRTQQEDSAVYLCASSPYNYGYTFGSGTRLTVV.

This clone has a single count. This chain links TRBV27 with TRBJ2-4, with D tentatively TRBD1 (6 bases). The CDR3 covers 17 residues. The V end was cut by 4 bases, the J end by 5 bases, with 21 bases between. Germline values: CDR1 MNHEY, CDR2 SMNVEV (reference sequence). CDR3 bases: TGTGCCAGCAGTTCATGGAACAGGGCCCGGAGCGAAAACATTCAGTACTTC. Translating gives CASSSWNRARSENIQYF.

The V gene is TRBV4-2, the J gene TRBJ2-5; unclear D gene. The DNA end lines up better with TRBJ2-7; the J call may be wrong. Germline V gene sequence: CDR1 LGHNA, CDR2 YNFKEQ. The CDR3 runs 12 residues. CDR3 nucleotide sequence: TGTGCCAGCAGCCAATCTCGGTACGAGCAGTACTTC. Its protein product is CASSQSRYEQYF.

This chain uses TRBV6-1 with TRBJ1-6, with 7 bases aligning to TRBD1. The CDR3 is 15 amino acids. The V gene's germline CDR1 is MNHNS and CDR2 SASEGT. With V trimmed by 4 bases and J by 10 bases, 10 bases remained unmatched. The CDR3 here is CASSALTGIQSPLHF. In DNA form, the CDR3 reads TGTGCCAGCAGTGCCTTGACAGGGATCCAGTCACCCCTCCACTTT.

V usage is TRBV30 and J usage is TRBJ2-1; no reliable D call. Germline V gene sequence: CDR1 GTSNPN, CDR2 SVGIG (reference sequence). The ends were cut back, 4 bases at V and 7 bases at J, with 14 bases in the middle. This CDR3 comprises 13 residues. For the CDR3, the DNA is TGTGCCTGGAACCCGGGTAGTGGGAATGAGCAGTTCTTC. Protein sequence: CAWNPGSGNEQFF.

This chain uses TRBV9 with TRBJ1-1, with TRBD1 as a possible D gene (5 bases). Germline lookup yields CDR1 SGDLS and CDR2 YYNGEE. V gave up 4 bases and J gave up 0 bases, with 10 bases separating them. The CDR3 is 14 amino acids. CDR3 coding DNA: TGTGCCAGCAGCCCCAAGGGGTTGAACACTGAAGCTTTCTTT. Amino acid sequence: CASSPKGLNTEAFF.

In DNA, the CDR3 is TGTGCCACCTTGCTAGCGGGAGGTTCCTACGAGCAGTACTTC. Translating gives CATLLAGGSYEQYF. This rearrangement joins TRBV28 to TRBJ2-7, with 11 bases fitting TRBD2. The CDR3 has 14 residues. CDR1 MDHEN and CDR2 SYDVKM come from the germline V gene. Unmatched junction bases numbered 6, after V lost 10 bases and J lost 1 base.

The chain joins TRBV2 to TRBJ1-2; the D gene is possibly TRBD1 (6 bases). The CDR3 extends over 16 amino acids. Germline assignment: CDR1 SNHLY and CDR2 FYNNEI. V lost 9 bases and J 4 bases, leaving 24 bases between the germline ends. CDR3 sequence (DNA): TGTGCCAGGGTACAGGGATATCCCCCTCACGGCTATGGCTACACCTTC. This encodes CARVQGYPPHGYGYTF.

The chain is built from TRBV25-1 and TRBJ1-4, with a weak D call TRBD1 (5 bases). Looked up from germline, CDR1 is MGHDK and CDR2 is SYGVNS. Between the trimmed V and J ends, which lost 7 bases and 5 bases, there was a span of 14 bases. The length of the CDR3 is 14 residues. CDR3 region: CASMLQGGNEKLFF. The CDR3 nucleotides read TGTGCCAGCATGCTGCAGGGAGGGAATGAAAAACTGTTTTTT.

The chain links TRBV29-1 to TRBJ1-3; D unclear. The germline V and J ends were trimmed by 7 bases and 0 bases, with 13 bases remaining between them. The CDR3 runs 14 residues. Germline assignment: CDR1 SQVTM and CDR2 ANQGSEA. The CDR3 reads CSGVGVGSGNTIYF. CDR3 bases: TGCAGCGGTGTCGGGGTCGGCTCTGGAAACACCATATATTTT. Full variable domain (outside the CDR3, taken from reference TRBV29-1 and TRBJ1-3): SAVISQKPSRDICQRGTSLTIQCQVDSQVTMMFWYRQQPGQSLTLIATANQGSEATYESGFVIDKFPISRPNLTFSTLTVSNMSPEDSSIYLCSGVGVGSGNTIYFGEGSWLTVV.

This rearrangement joins TRBV7-9 to TRBJ2-3; tentative D call: TRBD2 (6 bases). V gave up 1 base and J gave up 4 bases, with 15 bases separating them. The germline CDR1 and CDR2 sequences are SEHNR and FQNEAQ (reference sequence). The CDR3 covers 16 residues. The CDR3 loop is CASSLGIAATPDTQYF. Written as DNA, the CDR3 is TGTGCCAGCAGCTTAGGGATAGCGGCCACCCCAGATACGCAGTATTTT.

This clone has just a few counts. The chain recombines TRBV9 with TRBJ2-2, with D possibly TRBD2 on 5 matching bases. V shed 3 bases and J shed 2 bases, with 17 bases lying between them. CDR3 length equals 17 residues. From germline, CDR1 is SGDLS and CDR2 YYNGEE. In DNA, the CDR3 is TGTGCCAGCAGCGCTCCGCCCGGGGTGGGAAACACCGGGGAGCTGTTTTTT. Residues: CASSAPPGVGNTGELFF.

This chain uses TRBV5-6 with TRBJ1-2; 9 nucleotides match TRBD1. Germline V gene sequence: CDR1 SGHDT, CDR2 YYEEEE. This CDR3 has 13 amino acids. J was trimmed by 7 bases and V by 5 bases; bases with no gene match: 6. The CDR3: CASRVQGASGYTF. CDR3 nucleotides: TGTGCCAGCAGGGTACAGGGGGCGAGTGGCTACACCTTC.

The chain links TRBV2 to TRBJ2-7; 13 bases are a match to TRBD2. The V gene's germline CDR1 is SNHLY and CDR2 FYNNEI. Unmatched junction bases numbered 4, after V lost 1 base and J lost 10 bases. The CDR3 covers 14 residues. The CDR3 loop reads CASSEGTSGRRQYF. The CDR3 DNA follows: TGTGCCAGCAGTGAAGGGACTAGCGGGAGACGCCAGTACTTC. Full variable domain (rest looked up from reference TRBV2 and TRBJ2-7): EPEVTQTPSHQVTQMGQEVILRCVPISNHLYFYWYRQILGQKVEFLVSFYNNEISEKSEIFDDQFSVERPDGSNFTLKIRSTKLEDSAMYFCASSEGTSGRRQYFGPGTRLTVT.

The chain combines TRBV10-3 with TRBJ2-2; a possible D gene is TRBD1 (6 bases). Germline V gene lookup returns CDR1 ENHRY and CDR2 SYGVKD. V was cut by 7 bases and J by 3 bases, with 6 bases left in between. The CDR3 has 12 residues. The chain's CDR3 is CAITGDTGELFF. Written as DNA, the CDR3 is TGTGCCATCACAGGGGACACCGGGGAGCTGTTTTTT.

The chain has TRBV5-6 and TRBJ2-2, with 9 nucleotides matching TRBD2. The CDR3 has 16 amino acids. Germline lookup yields CDR1 SGHDT and CDR2 YYEEEE. V gave up 0 bases and J gave up 8 bases; unmatched junction bases: 8. CDR3 residues: CASSLEASGKWGELFF. CDR3 in DNA: TGTGCCAGCAGCTTGGAGGCTAGCGGGAAGTGGGGGGAGCTGTTTTTT.

This chain links TRBV5-1 with TRBJ2-7, with D perhaps matching TRBD1 (6 bases). The germline V gene has CDR1 SGHRS and CDR2 YFSETQ. The CDR3 loop spans 15 amino acids. V was shortened by 0 bases and J by 0 bases, with 10 bases between the two germline ends. Here the CDR3 DNA reads TGCGCCAGCAGCTTGGCCAGGGGTAGCTCCTACGAGCAGTACTTC. Translation gives CASSLARGSSYEQYF.

The chain's CDR3 is CASSEPSGRIYEQFF. CDR3 in DNA: TGTGCCAGCAGCGAGCCCAGCGGGAGGATCTATGAGCAGTTCTTC. This chain joins TRBV2 and TRBJ2-1, with TRBD2 identical over 9 bases. V lost 6 bases, J lost 8 bases, and 11 bases stayed unmatched. This CDR3 is built from 15 residues. The germline CDR1 and CDR2 sequences are SNHLY and FYNNEI.

The J gene is TRBJ1-6, the V gene TRBV5-4, with D possibly TRBD1 on 5 matching bases. The germline V and J ends were trimmed by 2 bases and 11 bases, with 8 bases remaining between them. Germline V gene sequence: CDR1 SGHNT, CDR2 YYREEE (reference sequence). This CDR3 is built from 12 residues. In DNA, the CDR3 is TGTGCCAGCAGCTTTCAGGGAACACCCCTCCACTTT. Translated: CASSFQGTPLHF. Full variable domain (remainder filled in from reference TRBV5-4 and TRBJ1-6): ETGVTQSPTHLIKTRGQQVTLRCSSQSGHNTVSWYQQALGQGPQFIFQYYREEENGRGNFPPRFSGLQFPNYSSELNVNALELDDSALYLCASSFQGTPLHFGNGTRLTVT.

V and J are TRBV9 and TRBJ2-2; D not resolved. Per the germline V gene, CDR1 is SGDLS and CDR2 is YYNGEE. This CDR3 comprises 15 residues. V dropped 3 bases and J dropped 6 bases, with 15 bases sitting between them. This chain's CDR3 is CASSALSSLPGELFF. In nucleotides, the CDR3 is TGTGCCAGCAGCGCCCTCTCCTCGCTACCCGGGGAGCTGTTTTTT.

This rearrangement joins TRBV5-1 to TRBJ1-1, with no clear D. Trimming cost V 0 bases and J 0 bases, with 15 bases left between them. CDR1 and CDR2 (germline): SGHRS, YFSETQ. The CDR3 consists of 17 residues. CDR3 in DNA: TGCGCCAGCAGCTTGGCAGAGGATATGATCATGAACACTGAAGCTTTCTTT. It codes for CASSLAEDMIMNTEAFF.

The genes are TRBV19 and TRBJ1-5; TRBD1 matches at 7 bases. From germline, CDR1 is LNHDA and CDR2 SQIVND (reference sequence). Germline trimming cut 7 bases from V and 3 bases from J; bases unmatched to any gene: 9. This CDR3 is built from 15 residues. The CDR3 reads CASNGLGQVNQPQHF. The CDR3 coding sequence is TGTGCCAGTAACGGGCTCGGACAGGTCAATCAGCCCCAGCATTTT.